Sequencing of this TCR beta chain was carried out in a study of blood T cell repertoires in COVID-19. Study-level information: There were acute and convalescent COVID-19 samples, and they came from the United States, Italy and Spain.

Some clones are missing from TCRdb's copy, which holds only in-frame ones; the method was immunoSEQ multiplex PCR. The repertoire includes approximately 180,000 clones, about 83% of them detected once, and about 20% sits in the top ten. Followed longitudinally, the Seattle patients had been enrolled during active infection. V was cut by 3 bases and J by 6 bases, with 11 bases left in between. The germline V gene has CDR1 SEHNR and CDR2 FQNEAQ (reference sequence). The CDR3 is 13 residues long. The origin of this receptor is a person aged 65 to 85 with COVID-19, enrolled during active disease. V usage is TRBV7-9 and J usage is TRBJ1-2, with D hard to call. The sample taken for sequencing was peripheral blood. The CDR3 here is CASSLARSNGYTF. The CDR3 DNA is TGTGCCAGCAGCTTGGCCAGGTCTAATGGCTACACCTTC.